A single TCR beta chain is shown here with its context. As yet, its antigen is unknown. This sample stems from a study of T cell responses to AZD1222 COVID-19 vaccine. TCRdb's copy holds only in-frame clones and misses some; the assay was immunoSEQ multiplex PCR. The data contain over 110,000 clones, almost 95% of them singletons. Study-level points and caveats: Spike-specific TCR breadth and depth grew following two AZD1222 doses. Seropositive at baseline were only a handful of AZD1222 recipients. The donors showed a predominance of white British ancestry and of females, with possible underestimation of clonal diversity.

Trimming cost V 2 bases and J 11 bases, with 18 bases left between them. This CDR3 has 14 residues. CDR1 is MDHEN, CDR2 SYDVKM, per germline. V usage is TRBV28 and J usage is TRBJ1-1; D is undetermined. The source was peripheral blood, collected 28 days after the second AZD1222 dose. The sequence was collected from an adult who received the AZD1222 COVID-19 vaccine. The CDR3 protein is CASSLPGLQLGAFF. The CDR3 DNA is TGTGCCAGCAGTTTACCGGGCCTCCAATTGGGGGCTTTCTTT.